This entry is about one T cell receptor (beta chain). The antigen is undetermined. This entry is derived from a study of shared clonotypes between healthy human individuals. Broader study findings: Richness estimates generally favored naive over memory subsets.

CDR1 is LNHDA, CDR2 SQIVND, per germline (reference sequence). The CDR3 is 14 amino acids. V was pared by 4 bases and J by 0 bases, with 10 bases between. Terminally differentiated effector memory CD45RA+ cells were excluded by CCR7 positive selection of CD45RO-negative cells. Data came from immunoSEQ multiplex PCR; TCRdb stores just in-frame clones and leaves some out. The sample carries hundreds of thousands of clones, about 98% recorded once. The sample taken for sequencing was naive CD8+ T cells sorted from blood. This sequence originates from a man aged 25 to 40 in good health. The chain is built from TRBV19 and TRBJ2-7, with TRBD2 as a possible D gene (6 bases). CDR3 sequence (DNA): TGTGCCAGTAGTACCCTAGCGAACTCCTACGAGCAGTACTTC. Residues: CASSTLANSYEQYF.